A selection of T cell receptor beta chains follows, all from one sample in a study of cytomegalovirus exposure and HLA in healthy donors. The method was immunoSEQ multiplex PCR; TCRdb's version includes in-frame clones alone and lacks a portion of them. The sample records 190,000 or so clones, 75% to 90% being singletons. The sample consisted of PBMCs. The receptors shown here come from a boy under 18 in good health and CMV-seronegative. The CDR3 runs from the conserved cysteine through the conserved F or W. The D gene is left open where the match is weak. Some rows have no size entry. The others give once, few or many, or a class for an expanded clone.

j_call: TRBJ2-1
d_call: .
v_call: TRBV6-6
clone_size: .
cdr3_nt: TGTGCCAGCAGTTCTCAGGTTAATACCTACAATGAGCAGTTCTTC
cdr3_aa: CASSSQVNTYNEQFF

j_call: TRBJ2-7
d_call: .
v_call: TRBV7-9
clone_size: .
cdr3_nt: TGTGCCAGCAGCTTAGCGTATACTGAGACCTACGAGCAGTACTTC
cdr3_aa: CASSLAYTETYEQYF

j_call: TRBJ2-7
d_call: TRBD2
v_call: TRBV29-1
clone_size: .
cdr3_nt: TGCAGCGTTGAATTAGCTAGCGGGAGTTACGAGCAGTACTTC
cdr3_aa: CSVELASGSYEQYF

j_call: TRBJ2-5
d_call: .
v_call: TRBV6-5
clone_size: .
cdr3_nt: TGTGCCAGCAGTGTAGGGAGCCAAGAGACCCAGTACTTC
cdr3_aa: CASSVGSQETQYF

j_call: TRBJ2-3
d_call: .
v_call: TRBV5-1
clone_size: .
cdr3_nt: TGCGCCAGCAGGGAGACGACAGATACGCAGTATTTT
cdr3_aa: CASRETTDTQYF

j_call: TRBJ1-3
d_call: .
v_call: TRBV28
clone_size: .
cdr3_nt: TGTGCCAGCAGCCTCCGGGGACCGGGACAACTGAGATACTCTGGAAACACCATATATTTT
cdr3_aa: CASSLRGPGQLRYSGNTIYF

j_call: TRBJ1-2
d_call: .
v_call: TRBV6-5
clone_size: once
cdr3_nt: TGTGCCAGCAGGTACATAGAGGGACTAACCGGTGGCTACACCTTC
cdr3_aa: CASRYIEGLTGGYTF

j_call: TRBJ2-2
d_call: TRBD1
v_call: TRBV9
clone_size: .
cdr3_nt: TGTGCCAGCAGCCCAGGGGGTGGGATGGCCGGGGAGCTGTTTTTT
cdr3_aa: CASSPGGGMAGELFF

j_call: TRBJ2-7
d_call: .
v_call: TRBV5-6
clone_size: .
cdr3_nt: TGTGCCAGCAGCTCCCGTCCCGGGATCCGCTCCTACGAGCAGTACTTC
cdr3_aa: CASSSRPGIRSYEQYF

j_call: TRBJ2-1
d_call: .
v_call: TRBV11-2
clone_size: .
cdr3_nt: TGTGCCAGCAGCTTGTCTTGGCCCAACCCATACAATGAGCAGTTCTTC
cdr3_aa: CASSLSWPNPYNEQFF

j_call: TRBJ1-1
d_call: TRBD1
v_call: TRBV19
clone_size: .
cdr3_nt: TGTGCCAGTAGTAAGCTCCAGACAGGGGGCGAGGGAGTCGCTGAAGCTTTCTTT
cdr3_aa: CASSKLQTGGEGVAEAFF

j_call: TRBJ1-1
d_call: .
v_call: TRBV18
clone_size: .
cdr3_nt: TGTGCCAGCTCACCTTCAGGGGAAGCTTTCTTT
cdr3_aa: CASSPSGEAFF

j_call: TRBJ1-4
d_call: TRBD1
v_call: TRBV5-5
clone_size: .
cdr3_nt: TGTGCCAGCAGCCGACAGGGGGCAGGGGAAAAACTGTTTTTT
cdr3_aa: CASSRQGAGEKLFF

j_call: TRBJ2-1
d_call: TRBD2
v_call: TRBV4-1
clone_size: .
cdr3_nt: TGCGCCAGCAGCCTTATTCCGGGACTAGCGGACAATGAGCAGTTCTTC
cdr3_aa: CASSLIPGLADNEQFF

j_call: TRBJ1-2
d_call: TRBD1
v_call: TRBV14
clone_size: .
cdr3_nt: TGTGCCAGCAGCCTCGACAGGGGGAATGGCTACACCTTC
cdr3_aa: CASSLDRGNGYTF

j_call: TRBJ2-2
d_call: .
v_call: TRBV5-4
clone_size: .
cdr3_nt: TGTGCCAGCAGCTTCGGACAGACGAACACCGGGGAGCTGTTTTTT
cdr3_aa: CASSFGQTNTGELFF

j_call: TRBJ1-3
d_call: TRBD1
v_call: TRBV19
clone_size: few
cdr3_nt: TGTGCCAGTAGTTACTTGACAGGGGGCCGCACCATATATTTT
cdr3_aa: CASSYLTGGRTIYF

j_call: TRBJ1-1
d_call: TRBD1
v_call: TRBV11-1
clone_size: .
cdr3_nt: TGTGCCAGCAGCTCCGACAGGGGGCGCACTGAAGCTTTCTTT
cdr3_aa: CASSSDRGRTEAFF

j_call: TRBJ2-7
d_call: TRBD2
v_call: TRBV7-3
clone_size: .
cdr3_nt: TGTGCCAGCAGCCTCTCGGGACTAGCGGGAGAGGAGCAGTACTTC
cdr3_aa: CASSLSGLAGEEQYF

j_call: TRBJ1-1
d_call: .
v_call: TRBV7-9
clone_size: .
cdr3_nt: TGTGCCAGCAGCTTAGCTCGTGAGGACACTGAAGCTTTCTTT
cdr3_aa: CASSLAREDTEAFF

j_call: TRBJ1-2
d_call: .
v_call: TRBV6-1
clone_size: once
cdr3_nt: TGTGCCAGCAGTCTCGGGGGGGGCGATGGCTACACCTTC
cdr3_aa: CASSLGGGDGYTF

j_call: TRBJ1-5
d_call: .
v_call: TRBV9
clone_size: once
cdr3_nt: TGTGCCAGCAGCGTAGATCCGAGTAGCAATCAGCCCCAGCATTTT
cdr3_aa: CASSVDPSSNQPQHF